The 22 T cell receptor beta chains below come from one sample, sequenced in a study of immune characterization of retroperitoneal liposarcoma. TCRdb processed the PCR reads anew with MiXCR; each CDR3 protein has one entry. The table has about 11,000 distinct CDR3 sequences, 22% seen once; the top ten hold approximately 9%. Sequenced input: blood. The receptors were gathered from a female donor with retroperitoneal liposarcoma.

This clonotype was observed a handful of times. The rearrangement uses TRBV6-1 and TRBJ1-1; D is ambiguous. The CDR3 runs to 13 residues. V lost 4 bases, J lost 3 bases, and 9 bases lay in between. Germline V lookup: CDR1 MNHNS, CDR2 SASEGT. The CDR3 loop is CASSVRWDTEAFF. The CDR3 nucleotides are TGTGCCAGCAGTGTACGGTGGGACACTGAAGCTTTCTTT.

This sequence joins TRBV11-2 and TRBJ2-1; TRBD2 aligns across 8 bases. V lost 2 bases, J lost 4 bases, and 10 bases stayed unmatched. The germline CDR1 and CDR2 sequences are SGHAT and FQNNGV. This CDR3 is built from 17 residues. CDR3 in amino acids: CASSLISGSERYNEQFF. CDR3 in DNA: TGTGCCAGCAGCTTAATCAGCGGGAGTGAAAGGTACAATGAGCAGTTCTTC. Supplemented by reference TRBV11-2 and TRBJ2-1, the full variable domain reads EAGVAQSPRYKIIEKRQSVAFWCNPISGHATLYWYQQILGQGPKLLIQFQNNGVVDDSQLPKDRFSAERLKGVDSTLKIQPAKLEDSAVYLCASSLISGSERYNEQFFGPGTRLTVL.

This clonotype was seen more than once but under ten times. This may stem from a read error, because a much larger clone lies one nucleotide away. The J gene is TRBJ2-1, the V gene TRBV25-1; 7 nucleotides line up with TRBD2. The CDR3 is made up of 15 amino acids. Germline V gene sequence: CDR1 MGHDK, CDR2 SYGVNS. With 7 bases clipped from V and 13 bases from J, the junction kept 19 bases outside the gene matches. In nucleotides, the CDR3 is TGTGCCAGCAAGCCAGCGGGGCAAAAGGGAGAGACCCAGTTCTTC. Translated, it gives CASKPAGQKGETQFF.

This clonotype was observed a handful of times. The CDR3 region is CASSELYEQYF. CDR3 sequence (DNA): TGTGCCAGCAGTGAACTATACGAGCAGTACTTC. The chain recombines TRBV6-1 with TRBJ2-5; D is unclear. TRBJ2-7 explains the end of the DNA better; the J call may be wrong. Germline values: CDR1 MNHNS, CDR2 SASEGT. The CDR3 totals 11 residues.

The V call is TRBV6-1, the J call TRBJ1-1; D is ambiguous. The CDR3 length is 11 residues. CDR1 and CDR2 from the germline V gene are MNHNS and SASEGT. The V end was cut by 1 base, the J end by 10 bases, with 7 bases between. CDR3 sequence (DNA): TGTGCCAGCAGTGAAGGGGGAACAGCTTTCTTT. Its protein product is CASSEGGTAFF.

This clonotype was recorded a few times. The chain links TRBV7-2 to TRBJ2-5; a weak D match, TRBD2 (6 bases). Trimming shortened V by 1 base and J by 5 bases, and 11 bases separated the two germline ends. The CDR3 consists of 14 residues. Looked up from germline, CDR1 is SGHTA and CDR2 is FQGNSA. As DNA, the CDR3 is TGTGCCAGCAGCTTAGATGGGACTGGGGAGACCCAGTACTTC. This sequence encodes CASSLDGTGETQYF.

The chain carries TRBV7-2 and TRBJ2-1; 7 positions agree with TRBD2. The J segment lost 4 bases and the V segment lost 4 bases, leaving 10 bases of the junction unmatched. The CDR3 has 16 residues. The germline V gene encodes CDR1 SGHTA and CDR2 FQGNSA. The CDR3 loop is CASSSGAGVRYNEQFF. CDR3 coding DNA: TGTGCCAGCAGCTCCGGGGCGGGGGTCCGGTACAATGAGCAGTTCTTC.

The J gene is TRBJ2-5, the V gene TRBV7-2, with a weak D call TRBD1 (6 bases). The tail of the sequence fits TRBJ2-7 better, so the J call may be wrong. The germline gives CDR1 SGHTA, CDR2 FQGNSA. This CDR3 region has 15 residues. The CDR3 DNA follows: TGTGCCAGCAGCTTCTTCCGGACAGACTCCTACGAGCAGTACTTC. The encoded protein is CASSFFRTDSYEQYF.

This clonotype was detected ten times or more. The V and J genes are TRBV7-2 and TRBJ1-2; no clear D. This CDR3 spans 13 amino acids. Trimming removed 2 bases at V and 4 bases at J, with 8 bases between. Germline V gives CDR1 SGHTA, CDR2 FQGNSA. CDR3 loop: CASSLNLRYGYTF. The CDR3, as DNA: TGTGCCAGCAGCTTAAACCTCCGCTATGGCTACACCTTC.

The rearrangement joins TRBV6-1 to TRBJ1-1; 9 bases line up with TRBD1. The CDR3 has 14 residues. Germline values: CDR1 MNHNS, CDR2 SASEGT. Trimming took 4 bases from V and 3 from J; bases not matched to a gene: 3. The CDR3 DNA follows: TGTGCCAGCAGTGTACAGGGGGCTTACACTGAAGCTTTCTTT. Encoded protein: CASSVQGAYTEAFF.

The chain uses TRBV7-2 and TRBJ1-2, with D uncertain. The V and J ends lost 2 bases and 5 bases respectively, with 15 bases between them. Germline V gives CDR1 SGHTA, CDR2 FQGNSA. CDR3 length: 15 amino acids. This CDR3 reads CASSLFLPGAYGYTF. The CDR3 nucleotides are TGTGCCAGCAGCTTATTTTTGCCAGGAGCATATGGCTACACCTTC.

This clonotype was detected a few times. J is TRBJ1-2 and V is TRBV5-6; maybe TRBD1 (6 bases). Trimming pared 2 bases from V and 1 base from J, leaving 12 bases between. Germline-derived CDR1 and CDR2 are SGHDT and YYEEEE. The CDR3 has 15 amino acids. CDR3 residues: CASSFQGISNYGYTF. The CDR3, as DNA: TGTGCCAGCAGCTTTCAGGGGATCAGTAACTATGGCTACACCTTC.

This clonotype was seen more than once but under ten times. The chain carries TRBV7-6 and TRBJ1-6; D may be TRBD1 (6 bases). V lost 6 bases and J lost 8, with 14 bases in between. CDR1 and CDR2 from the germline V gene are SGHVS and FNYEAQ. The length of the CDR3 is 14 residues. CDR3 sequence reads: CASRPQGGDSPLHF. CDR3 DNA: TGTGCCAGCAGACCACAGGGAGGGGATTCACCCCTCCACTTT.

By share, this clonotype counts as medium-sized. The chain couples TRBV7-2 to TRBJ2-1; 8 bases agree with TRBD2. V dropped 4 bases and J dropped 3; count of bases not matched to a gene: 2. The CDR3 is made up of 14 amino acids. CDR1 and CDR2 (germline): SGHTA, FQGNSA. As DNA, the CDR3 is TGTGCCAGCAGCTCGCGGGGGGTCTACAATGAGCAGTTCTTC. Translating gives CASSSRGVYNEQFF. Using reference TRBV7-2 and TRBJ2-1 for the parts outside the CDR3, the full variable domain is GAGVSQSPSNKVTEKGKDVELRCDPISGHTALYWYRQSLGQGLEFLIYFQGNSAPDKSGLPSDRFSAERTGGSVSTLTIQRTQQEDSAVYLCASSSRGVYNEQFFGPGTRLTVL.

This chain joins TRBV7-2 and TRBJ2-1; the D gene is possibly TRBD2 (6 bases). The CDR3 runs to 16 residues. Germline values: CDR1 SGHTA, CDR2 FQGNSA. V shed 1 base and J shed 10 bases, with 20 bases lying between them. CDR3 nucleotides: TGTGCCAGCAGCTTAGAGGTCACGGGAGTAGCACGAGAGCAGTTCTTC. This encodes CASSLEVTGVAREQFF.

V is TRBV7-8 and J is TRBJ2-1, with D perhaps TRBD1 or TRBD2 (5 bases each). The CDR3 is made up of 14 amino acids. The germline V gene has CDR1 SGHVS and CDR2 FQNEAQ. V lost 7 bases and J lost 6, with 16 bases in between. Here the CDR3 reads CASIGTASSNEQFF. The CDR3 nucleotides read TGTGCCAGCATAGGGACCGCATCATCCAATGAGCAGTTCTTC. The full variable domain, its missing parts supplied by reference TRBV7-8 and TRBJ2-1, is GAGVSQSPRYKVAKRGQDVALRCDPISGHVSLFWYQQALGQGPEFLTYFQNEAQLDKSGLPSDRFFAERPEGSVSTLKIQRTQQEDSAVYLCASIGTASSNEQFFGPGTRLTVL.

The rearrangement uses TRBV5-1 and TRBJ1-1, with TRBD1 matching 10 bases. CDR1 is SGHRS and CDR2 is YFSETQ in the germline V gene. Trimming removed 3 bases from V and 2 bases from J; junction bases left unmatched: 4. This CDR3 contains 15 residues. CDR3 sequence: CASSSRTGGNTEAFF. CDR3 coding DNA: TGCGCCAGCAGCTCCCGGACAGGGGGTAACACTGAAGCTTTCTTT.

V usage is TRBV7-2 and J usage is TRBJ2-1, with TRBD2 as a possible D gene (7 bases). This CDR3 is 17 amino acids long. Germline V gene lookup returns CDR1 SGHTA and CDR2 FQGNSA. V shed 5 bases and J shed 4 bases, with 21 bases lying between them. The CDR3 DNA follows: TGTGCCAGCAGCCCAGCCCCCCAGGGGAGGGGATACAATGAGCAGTTCTTC. Protein product: CASSPAPQGRGYNEQFF. Based on the CDR3 plus reference TRBV7-2 and TRBJ2-1, the full variable domain is GAGVSQSPSNKVTEKGKDVELRCDPISGHTALYWYRQSLGQGLEFLIYFQGNSAPDKSGLPSDRFSAERTGGSVSTLTIQRTQQEDSAVYLCASSPAPQGRGYNEQFFGPGTRLTVL.

This clonotype was seen many times. This chain uses TRBV12-3 or TRBV12-4 with TRBJ2-1, with TRBD2 identical over 16 bases. The CDR3 sequence is 16 residues long. V lost 2 bases to trimming and J lost 9 bases; unmatched junction nucleotides: 4. CDR3 nucleotides: TGTGCCAGCAGTTTACCGGGACTAGCGGGAGGGTTTGAGCAGTTCTTC. As protein: CASSLPGLAGGFEQFF.

This clonotype was seen a single time. The V call is TRBV7-2, the J call TRBJ1-4; tentatively, D is TRBD1 (5 bases). V dropped 6 bases and J dropped 0 bases, with 8 bases sitting between them. Germline values: CDR1 SGHTA, CDR2 FQGNSA. This CDR3 region has 14 residues. The CDR3 sequence: CASRGGTTNEKLFF. CDR3 DNA: TGTGCCAGCAGGGGGGGTACAACTAATGAAAAACTGTTTTTT.

The gene calls are TRBV6-1 and TRBJ1-2; D remains unclear. The V gene lost 3 bases and the J gene lost 0 bases, with 17 bases spanning the gap. Germline CDR1 is MNHNS and CDR2 is SASEGT. The CDR3 has 17 residues. Here the CDR3 DNA reads TGTGCCAGCAGTGACATGAGACATCTTACAGCTAACTATGGCTACACCTTC. Translation gives CASSDMRHLTANYGYTF.

J is TRBJ2-5 and V is TRBV7-6; a possible D gene is TRBD2 (5 bases). V dropped 2 bases and J dropped 7 bases, with 20 bases sitting between them. Germline CDR1 is SGHVS and CDR2 is FNYEAQ. The CDR3 consists of 16 residues. As DNA, the CDR3 is TGTGCCAGCAGCTTATCTGCGGGCCTACGGGAAGGGACCCAGTACTTC. Protein: CASSLSAGLREGTQYF.